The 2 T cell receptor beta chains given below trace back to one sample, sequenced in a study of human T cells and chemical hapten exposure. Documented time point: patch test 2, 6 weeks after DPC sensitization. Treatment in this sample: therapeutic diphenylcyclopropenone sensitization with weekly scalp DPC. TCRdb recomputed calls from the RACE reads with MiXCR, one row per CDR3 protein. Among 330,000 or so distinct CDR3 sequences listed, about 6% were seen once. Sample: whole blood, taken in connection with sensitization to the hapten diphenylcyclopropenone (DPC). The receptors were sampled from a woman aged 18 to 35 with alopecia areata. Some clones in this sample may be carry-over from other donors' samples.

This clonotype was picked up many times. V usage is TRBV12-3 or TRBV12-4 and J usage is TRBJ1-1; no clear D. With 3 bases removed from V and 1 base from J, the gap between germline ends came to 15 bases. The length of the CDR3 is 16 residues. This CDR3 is CASSFAPSRGNTEAFF. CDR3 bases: TGTGCCAGCAGTTTCGCCCCCAGCCGAGGGAACACTGAAGCTTTCTTT.

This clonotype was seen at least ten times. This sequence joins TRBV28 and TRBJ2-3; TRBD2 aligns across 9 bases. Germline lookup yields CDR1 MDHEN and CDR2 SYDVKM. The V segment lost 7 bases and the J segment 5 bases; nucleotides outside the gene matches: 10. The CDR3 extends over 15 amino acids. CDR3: CASNGGGGALDTQYF. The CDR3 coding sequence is TGTGCCAGCAACGGTGGCGGGGGGGCCTTAGATACGCAGTATTTT.